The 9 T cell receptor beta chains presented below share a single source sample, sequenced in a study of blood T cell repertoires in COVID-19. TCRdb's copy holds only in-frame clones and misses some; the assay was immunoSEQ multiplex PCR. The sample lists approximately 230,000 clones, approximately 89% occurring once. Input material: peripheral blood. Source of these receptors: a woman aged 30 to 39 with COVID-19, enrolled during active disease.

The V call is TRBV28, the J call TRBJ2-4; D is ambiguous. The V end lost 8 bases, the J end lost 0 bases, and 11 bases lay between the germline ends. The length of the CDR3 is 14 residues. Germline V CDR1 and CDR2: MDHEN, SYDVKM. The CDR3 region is CASAVRLAKNIQYF. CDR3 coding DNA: TGTGCCAGCGCCGTGCGGCTAGCCAAAAACATTCAGTACTTC. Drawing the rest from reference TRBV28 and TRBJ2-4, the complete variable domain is DVKVTQSSRYLVKRTGEKVFLECVQDMDHENMFWYRQDPGLGLRLIYFSYDVKMKEKGDIPEGYSVSREKKERFSLILESASTNQTSMYLCASAVRLAKNIQYFGAGTRLSVL.

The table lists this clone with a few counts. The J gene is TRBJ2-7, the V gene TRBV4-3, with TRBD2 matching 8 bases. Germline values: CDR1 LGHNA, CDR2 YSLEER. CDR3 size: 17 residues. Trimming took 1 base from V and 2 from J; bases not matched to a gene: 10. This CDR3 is CASSQVPGGGDPYEQYF. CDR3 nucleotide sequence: TGCGCCAGCAGCCAAGTCCCCGGGGGGGGAGACCCCTACGAGCAGTACTTC.

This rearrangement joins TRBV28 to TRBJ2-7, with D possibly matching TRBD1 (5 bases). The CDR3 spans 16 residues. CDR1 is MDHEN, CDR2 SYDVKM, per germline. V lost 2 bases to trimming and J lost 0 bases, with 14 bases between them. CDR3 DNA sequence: TGTGCCAGCAGTTTAGTGAGGCAAAGGGGCTCCTACGAGCAGTACTTC. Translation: CASSLVRQRGSYEQYF.

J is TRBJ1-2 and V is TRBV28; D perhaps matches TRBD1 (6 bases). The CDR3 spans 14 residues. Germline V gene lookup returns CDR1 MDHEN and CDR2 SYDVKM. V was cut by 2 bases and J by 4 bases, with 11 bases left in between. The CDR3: CASSLGNRVYGYTF. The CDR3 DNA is TGTGCCAGCAGTTTAGGCAACAGGGTCTATGGCTACACCTTC.

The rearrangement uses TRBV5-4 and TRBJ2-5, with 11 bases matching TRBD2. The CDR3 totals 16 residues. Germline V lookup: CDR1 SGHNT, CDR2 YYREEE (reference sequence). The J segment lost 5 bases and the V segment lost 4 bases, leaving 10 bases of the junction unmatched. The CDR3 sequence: CASSPPTSGAGETQYF. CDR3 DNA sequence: TGTGCCAGCAGCCCGCCGACTAGCGGGGCTGGGGAGACCCAGTACTTC.

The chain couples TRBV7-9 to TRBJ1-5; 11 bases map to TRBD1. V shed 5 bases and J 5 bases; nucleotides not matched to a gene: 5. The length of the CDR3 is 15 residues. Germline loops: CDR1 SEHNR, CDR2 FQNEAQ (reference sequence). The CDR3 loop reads CASSRTGGADQPQHF. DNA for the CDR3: TGTGCCAGCAGCCGGACAGGGGGCGCCGATCAGCCCCAGCATTTT.

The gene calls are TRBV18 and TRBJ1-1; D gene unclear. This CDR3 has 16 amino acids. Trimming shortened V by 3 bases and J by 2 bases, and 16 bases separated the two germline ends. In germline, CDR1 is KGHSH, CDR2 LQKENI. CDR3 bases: TGTGCCAGCTCACCGGTCTCCAGCCCGGGAAACACTGAAGCTTTCTTT. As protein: CASSPVSSPGNTEAFF.

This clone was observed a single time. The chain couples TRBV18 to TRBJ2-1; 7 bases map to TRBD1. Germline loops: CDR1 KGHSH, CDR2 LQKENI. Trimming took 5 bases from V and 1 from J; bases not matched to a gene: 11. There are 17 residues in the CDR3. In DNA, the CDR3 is TGTGCCAGCTCAGCAGATACAGGGGATAGATCCTACAATGAGCAGTTCTTC. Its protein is CASSADTGDRSYNEQFF.

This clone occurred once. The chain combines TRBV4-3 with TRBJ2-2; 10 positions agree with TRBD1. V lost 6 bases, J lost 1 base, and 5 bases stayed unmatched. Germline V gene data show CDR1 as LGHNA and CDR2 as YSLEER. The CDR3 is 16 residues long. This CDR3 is CASRTGTGVNTGELFF. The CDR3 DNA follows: TGCGCCAGCAGAACCGGGACAGGGGTGAACACCGGGGAGCTGTTTTTT.